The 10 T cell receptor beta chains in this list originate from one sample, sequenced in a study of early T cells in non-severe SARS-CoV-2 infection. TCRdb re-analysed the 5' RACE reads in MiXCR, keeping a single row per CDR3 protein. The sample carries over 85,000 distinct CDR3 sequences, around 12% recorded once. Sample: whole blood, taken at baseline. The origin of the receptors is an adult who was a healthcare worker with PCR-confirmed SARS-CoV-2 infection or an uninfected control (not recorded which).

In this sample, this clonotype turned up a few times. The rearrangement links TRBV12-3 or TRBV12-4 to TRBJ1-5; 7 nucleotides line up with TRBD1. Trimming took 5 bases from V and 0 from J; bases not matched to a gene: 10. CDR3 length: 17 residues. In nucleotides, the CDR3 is TGTGCCAGCAGTCCCGGACAGGCCGAATATAGCAATCAGCCCCAGCATTTT. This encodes CASSPGQAEYSNQPQHF.

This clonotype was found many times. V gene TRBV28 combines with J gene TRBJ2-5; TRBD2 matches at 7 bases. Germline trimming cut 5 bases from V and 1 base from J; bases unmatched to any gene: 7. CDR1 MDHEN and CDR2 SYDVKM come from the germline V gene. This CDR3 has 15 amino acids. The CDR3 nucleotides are TGTGCCAGCAGTCTCGGCGGGAGCCTCCAAGAGACCCAGTACTTC. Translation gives CASSLGGSLQETQYF.

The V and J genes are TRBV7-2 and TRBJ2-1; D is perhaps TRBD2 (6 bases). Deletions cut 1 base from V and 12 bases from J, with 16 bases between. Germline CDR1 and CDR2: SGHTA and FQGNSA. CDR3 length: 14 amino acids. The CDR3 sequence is CASSLGRGERGQFF. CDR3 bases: TGTGCCAGCAGCTTAGGGCGGGGCGAACGAGGGCAGTTCTTC.

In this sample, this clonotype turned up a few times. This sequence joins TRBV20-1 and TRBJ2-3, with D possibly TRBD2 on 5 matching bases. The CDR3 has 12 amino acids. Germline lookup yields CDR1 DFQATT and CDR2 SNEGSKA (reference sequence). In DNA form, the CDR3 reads TGCACCGCGGGCGGAGCCACAGATACGCAGTATTTT. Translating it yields CTAGGATDTQYF.

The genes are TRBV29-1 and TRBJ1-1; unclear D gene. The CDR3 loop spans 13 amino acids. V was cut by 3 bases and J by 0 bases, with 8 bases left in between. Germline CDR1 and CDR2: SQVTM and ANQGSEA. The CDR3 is CSVEVDMNTEAFF. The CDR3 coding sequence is TGCAGCGTTGAGGTAGACATGAACACTGAAGCTTTCTTT.

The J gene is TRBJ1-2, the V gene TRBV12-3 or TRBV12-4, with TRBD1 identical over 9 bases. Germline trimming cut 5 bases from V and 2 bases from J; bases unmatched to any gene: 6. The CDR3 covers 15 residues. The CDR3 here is CASSHSDRGNYGYTF. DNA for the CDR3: TGTGCCAGCAGTCACTCAGACAGGGGGAACTATGGCTACACCTTC.

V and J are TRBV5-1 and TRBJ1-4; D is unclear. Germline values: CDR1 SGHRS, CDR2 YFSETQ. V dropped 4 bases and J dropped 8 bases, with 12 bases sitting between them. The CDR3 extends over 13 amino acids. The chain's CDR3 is CASSPTSGEKLFF. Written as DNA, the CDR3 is TGCGCCAGCAGCCCCACCTCCGGCGAAAAACTGTTTTTT. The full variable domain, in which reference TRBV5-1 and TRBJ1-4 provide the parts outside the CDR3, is KAGVTQTPRYLIKTRGQQVTLSCSPISGHRSVSWYQQTPGQGLQFLFEYFSETQRNKGNFPGRFSGRQFSNSRSEMNVSTLELGDSALYLCASSPTSGEKLFFGSGTQLSVL.

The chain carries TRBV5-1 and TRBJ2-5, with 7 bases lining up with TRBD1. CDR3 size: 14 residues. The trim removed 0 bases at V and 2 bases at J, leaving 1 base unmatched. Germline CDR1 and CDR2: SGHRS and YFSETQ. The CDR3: CASSLVGQQETQYF. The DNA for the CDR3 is TGCGCCAGCAGCTTGGTGGGACAGCAAGAGACCCAGTACTTC.

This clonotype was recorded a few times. The CDR3 nucleotides read TGTGCCAGCTCACCGATAGGAGCGGGGAGTTACGAGCAGTACTTC. Encoded protein: CASSPIGAGSYEQYF. The rearrangement links TRBV18 to TRBJ2-7; 7 bases map to TRBD2. The CDR3 is 15 residues long. CDR1 and CDR2 (germline): KGHSH, LQKENI. With 3 bases clipped from V and 4 bases from J, the junction kept 9 bases outside the gene matches.

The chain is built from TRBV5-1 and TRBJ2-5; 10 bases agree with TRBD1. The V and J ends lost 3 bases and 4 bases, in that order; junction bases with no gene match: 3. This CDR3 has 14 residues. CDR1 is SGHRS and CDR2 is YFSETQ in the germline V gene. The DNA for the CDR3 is TGCGCCAGCAGCTCCCGGACAGGGGGAGAGACCCAGTACTTC. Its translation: CASSSRTGGETQYF.